This T cell receptor (beta chain) was profiled in a study of OX40 agonist ivuxolimab in advanced cancers. As for the study in general: Antecedent anti-PD-1, anti-PD-L1 or anti-CTLA-4 therapy was permissible, with roughly 40% having received some. The study, taken as a whole, reports: Certain nonresponders additionally had low normalized T-cell clonal expansion.

This table comes from immunoSEQ multiplex PCR, and its TCRdb copy is limited to in-frame clones, with some not included. The top ten clones hold roughly 4.4% of a sample with some 61,000 clones, 85% to 90% of them seen once. The germline CDR1 and CDR2 sequences are MGHRA and YSYEKL. The CDR3 has 16 residues. J gave up 4 bases and V 4 bases, and 7 bases lay outside the gene matches. As for this clone: Antigen: not known.

Specimen: CD4+ or CD8+ T cells sorted from blood, collected in a trial of the OX40 agonist ivuxolimab. This receptor was taken from an adult with an advanced solid tumor such as melanoma, head and neck, liver or kidney cancer. The rearrangement uses TRBV4-1 and TRBJ2-1; 10 bases fit TRBD2. CDR3 residues: CASSPVLAGPYNEQFF. Here the CDR3 DNA reads TGCGCCAGCAGCCCCGTACTAGCGGGGCCTTACAATGAGCAGTTCTTC.